The 24 T cell receptor beta chains below come from one sample, sequenced in a study of shared clonotypes between healthy human individuals. Method: immunoSEQ multiplex PCR; TCRdb's copy keeps in-frame clones and lacks some. The sample lists about a million clones, 60% to 85% seen once, with 0.89% in the top ten. The sample consisted of memory CD4+ T cells from PBMCs. As to subset: CD45RA-negative fraction. The receptors were sampled from a man younger than 35 in good health. Some clones in this sample may be carry-over from other donors' samples.

V gene TRBV27 combines with J gene TRBJ2-1, with unresolved D. Trimming pared 3 bases from V and 7 bases from J, leaving 13 bases between. This CDR3 has 14 amino acids. Germline V gene data show CDR1 as MNHEY and CDR2 as SMNVEV (reference sequence). Written as DNA, the CDR3 is TGTGCCAGCAGTTTGCCCATTTTCCCGAATGAGCAGTTCTTC. This gives the protein CASSLPIFPNEQFF.

This rearrangement joins TRBV5-4 to TRBJ1-4, with a weak D call TRBD1 (5 bases). V gave up 4 bases and J gave up 5 bases, with 15 bases separating them. The CDR3 runs to 15 residues. The germline gives CDR1 SGHNT, CDR2 YYREEE (reference sequence). The DNA for the CDR3 is TGTGCCAGCAGCCGGCAGGGATCGGGCAATGAAAAACTGTTTTTT. This gives the protein CASSRQGSGNEKLFF.

V usage is TRBV7-2 and J usage is TRBJ2-5; D not certain. The germline V gene has CDR1 SGHTA and CDR2 FQGNSA. The length of the CDR3 is 15 residues. V was shortened by 0 bases and J by 2 bases, with 10 bases between the two germline ends. Here the CDR3 DNA reads TGTGCCAGCAGCTTAGCGTGGTACGCACAAGAGACCCAGTACTTC. Amino acid sequence: CASSLAWYAQETQYF.

With respect to this clone: Mismatch with germline at one junction end may stem from a read error. The chain combines TRBV28 with TRBJ2-1; 10 bases fit TRBD2. Looked up from germline, CDR1 is MDHEN and CDR2 is SYDVKM. The CDR3 totals 12 residues. The CDR3 DNA sequence: TGTGCCAGCACGAAGCGGGAGGGTCCGTTTATCTTC. This sequence encodes CASTKREGPFIF.

The chain carries TRBV9 and TRBJ2-7, with TRBD1 matching 10 bases. The CDR3 totals 15 residues. Trimming cost V 4 bases and J 3 bases; bases outside gene matches: 7. In germline, CDR1 is SGDLS, CDR2 YYNGEE. The DNA of the CDR3 is TGTGCCAGCAGCCCGCAGACAGGGGGCGTCTACGAGCAGTACTTC. It translates to CASSPQTGGVYEQYF. Drawing the rest from reference TRBV9 and TRBJ2-7, the complete variable domain is DSGVTQTPKHLITATGQRVTLRCSPRSGDLSVYWYQQSLDQGLQFLIQYYNGEERAKGNILERFSAQQFPDLHSELNLSSLELGDSALYFCASSPQTGGVYEQYFGPGTRLTVT.

This rearrangement joins TRBV7-8 to TRBJ1-2, with TRBD1 as a possible D gene (6 bases). Trimming pared 6 bases from V and 7 bases from J, leaving 27 bases between. CDR1 SGHVS and CDR2 FQNEAQ come from the germline V gene. This CDR3 has 17 amino acids. The CDR3 region is CASSRFTIGGRVGGYTF. CDR3 DNA sequence: TGTGCCAGCAGTCGATTTACGATCGGGGGCCGTGTGGGTGGCTACACCTTC.

The V gene is TRBV19, the J gene TRBJ1-5; no clear D. This CDR3 comprises 14 residues. From germline, CDR1 is LNHDA and CDR2 SQIVND (reference sequence). The germline V and J ends were trimmed by 1 base and 7 bases, with 11 bases remaining between them. The chain's CDR3 is CASSIGRTDQPQHF. CDR3 in DNA: TGTGCCAGTAGTATAGGGCGGACCGACCAGCCCCAGCATTTT.

V and J are TRBV18 and TRBJ1-1, with D unresolved. The germline V and J ends were trimmed by 4 bases and 10 bases, with 13 bases remaining between them. The CDR3 is made up of 12 amino acids. CDR1 and CDR2 from the germline V gene are KGHSH and LQKENI. CDR3 bases: TGTGCCAGCTCACAAATGGGGTCTGGAGCTTTCTTT. It yields the protein CASSQMGSGAFF.

V is TRBV5-1 and J is TRBJ2-3; 9 positions agree with TRBD2. CDR3 length: 16 residues. The germline gives CDR1 SGHRS, CDR2 YFSETQ. Losses at the gene ends were 7 bases for V and 4 bases for J; bases not matched to a gene: 13. CDR3 residues: CASAVVSGSTADTQYF. CDR3 nucleotides: TGCGCCAGCGCAGTCGTTAGCGGGAGTACTGCAGATACGCAGTATTTT.

This clone was seen a handful of times. The likely explanation is a read error, given a far larger clone one base away. The chain couples TRBV15 to TRBJ2-7, with D perhaps TRBD1 (5 bases). This CDR3 comprises 12 residues. V lost 0 bases to trimming and J lost 8 bases, with 8 bases between them. Germline V gives CDR1 LNHNV, CDR2 YYDKDF (reference sequence). The CDR3 here is CATSRDEDKQYF. CDR3 nucleotide sequence: TGTGCCACCAGCAGAGATGAGGACAAGCAGTACTTC.

V is TRBV27 and J is TRBJ2-7, with TRBD2 matching 7 bases. The CDR3 has 15 residues. V trimming: 5 bases; J trimming: 9 bases; junction bases outside the gene matches: 16. Germline CDR1 and CDR2: MNHEY and SMNVEV (reference sequence). CDR3 in DNA: TGTGCCAGCAGTCCCTTGGCGGGAGAGAGGGCTGGGCAGTACTTC. Translation gives CASSPLAGERAGQYF.

This clone came up once. The chain recombines TRBV28 with TRBJ2-1; no firm D call. The CDR3 is made up of 12 amino acids. In germline, CDR1 is MDHEN, CDR2 SYDVKM. Trimming took 1 base from V and 7 from J, leaving 5 bases between them. The CDR3 loop is CASSLLWNEQFF. CDR3 in DNA: TGTGCCAGCAGTTTATTGTGGAATGAGCAGTTCTTC.

The gene calls are TRBV6-1 and TRBJ2-7; 8 nucleotides align to TRBD1. Per germline, CDR1 MNHNS and CDR2 SASEGT. The V segment lost 7 bases and the J segment 6 bases; nucleotides outside the gene matches: 8. The CDR3 covers 13 residues. The CDR3 sequence is CASTLWTGLEQYF. CDR3 DNA sequence: TGTGCCAGCACTCTTTGGACAGGGCTCGAGCAGTACTTC.

This rearrangement joins TRBV28 to TRBJ2-3, with D maybe TRBD2 (7 bases). CDR1 and CDR2 (germline): MDHEN, SYDVKM. This CDR3 spans 16 amino acids. Trimming removed 6 bases at V and 4 bases at J, with 20 bases between. In nucleotides, the CDR3 is TGTGCCAGCAGCCAACAGGGCCTAGCGGTTTCAGATACGCAGTATTTT. This translates into CASSQQGLAVSDTQYF.

The chain couples TRBV18 to TRBJ2-7, with D possibly matching TRBD1 (6 bases). CDR3 length: 16 residues. CDR1 KGHSH and CDR2 LQKENI come from the germline V gene. With 1 base removed from V and 0 bases from J, the gap between germline ends came to 13 bases. The CDR3 is CASSPQGTLSSYEQYF. The CDR3 bases are TGTGCCAGCTCACCACAAGGGACACTCAGCTCCTACGAGCAGTACTTC.

CDR3 sequence: CASSYSGPNSYNEQFF. In nucleotides, the CDR3 is TGTGCCAGCAGTTACAGCGGGCCGAACTCCTACAATGAGCAGTTCTTC. This rearrangement joins TRBV27 to TRBJ2-1, with D possibly TRBD2 on 6 matching bases. CDR1 and CDR2 (germline): MNHEY, SMNVEV (reference sequence). The CDR3 spans 16 residues. The V gene lost 4 bases and the J gene lost 0 bases, with 13 bases spanning the gap.

This chain uses TRBV19 with TRBJ1-1; D not certain. This CDR3 spans 14 amino acids. Trimming stripped 4 bases from V and 0 bases from J, with 9 bases between. Germline CDR1 reads LNHDA; CDR2 reads SQIVND (reference sequence). The CDR3 DNA follows: TGTGCCAGTAGTACGAGTACCATGAACACTGAAGCTTTCTTT. Encoded protein: CASSTSTMNTEAFF.

This clone is a singleton in its sample. This chain uses TRBV5-1 with TRBJ1-1; D is ambiguous. The CDR3 loop spans 13 amino acids. V lost 0 bases and J lost 6, with 9 bases in between. CDR1 and CDR2 from the germline V gene are SGHRS and YFSETQ. The CDR3 sequence: CASSLESPAEAFF. The CDR3 DNA sequence: TGCGCCAGCAGCTTGGAGTCACCGGCTGAAGCTTTCTTT.

This clone appeared once. The V and J genes are TRBV28 and TRBJ2-3; D unresolved. V gave up 4 bases and J gave up 2 bases, with 16 bases separating them. Per the germline V gene, CDR1 is MDHEN and CDR2 is SYDVKM. This CDR3 is built from 16 residues. CDR3 protein: CASSYDQTGDTDTQYF. The DNA of the CDR3 is TGTGCCAGCAGTTACGACCAGACGGGCGACACAGATACGCAGTATTTT.

As regards this clone: Possible read error: a much larger clone is one base away. The rearrangement joins TRBV5-4 to TRBJ1-5, with D unclear. Germline lookup yields CDR1 SGHNT and CDR2 YYREEE (reference sequence). V shed 0 bases and J shed 1 base, with 8 bases lying between them. The CDR3 is 15 residues long. CDR3 nucleotide sequence: TGTGCCAGCAGCTTGGGGACCAGGAGCAATCAGCCCCAGCATTTT. This codes for CASSLGTRSNQPQHF.

V and J are TRBV29-1 and TRBJ2-1; D not resolved. Germline V gives CDR1 SQVTM, CDR2 ANQGSEA. The CDR3 runs to 14 residues. Deletions cut 8 bases from V and 4 bases from J, with 18 bases between. CDR3 nucleotides: TGCAGCACTACTGGGTCGGGCCCTTACAATGAGCAGTTCTTC. It encodes CSTTGSGPYNEQFF.

The chain joins TRBV6-1 to TRBJ1-4; TRBD1 aligns across 8 bases. The CDR3 is 15 residues long. V lost 4 bases, J lost 4 bases, and 5 bases stayed unmatched. Per germline, CDR1 MNHNS and CDR2 SASEGT. CDR3 protein: CASSGGQVLNEKLFF. Written as DNA, the CDR3 is TGTGCCAGCAGTGGGGGACAGGTTCTTAATGAAAAACTGTTTTTT.

The chain is built from TRBV7-9 and TRBJ1-4, with D hard to call. This CDR3 has 15 amino acids. V lost 5 bases to trimming and J lost 3 bases, with 13 bases between them. The V gene's germline CDR1 is SEHNR and CDR2 FQNEAQ (reference sequence). CDR3 residues: CASSPQGGANEKLFF. For the CDR3, the DNA is TGTGCCAGCAGCCCCCAAGGCGGGGCTAATGAAAAACTGTTTTTT.

In this sample, this clone turned up many times. The rearrangement uses TRBV6-6 and TRBJ2-3; 7 bases map to TRBD2. The germline V gene encodes CDR1 MNHNY and CDR2 SVGAGI (reference sequence). V dropped 0 bases and J dropped 7; count of bases not matched to a gene: 1. This CDR3 region has 13 residues. The CDR3 spells CASSYSGGYTQYF. CDR3 nucleotides: TGTGCCAGCAGTTACTCCGGGGGGTATACGCAGTATTTT.